Listed here are 26 T cell receptor beta chains from one sample, sequenced in a study of blood T cell repertoires in COVID-19. Measured with immunoSEQ multiplex PCR; TCRdb has only the in-frame clones, and not every one. Of around 200,000 clones in the sample, 75% to 90% are singletons; the top ten hold roughly 3.4%. What was sequenced was PBMCs or T cells enriched from blood (not recorded which). The source is a woman aged 40 to 49 with acute COVID-19.

V usage is TRBV2 and J usage is TRBJ1-1; 7 bases align to TRBD1. Unmatched junction bases numbered 4, after V lost 2 bases and J lost 4 bases. Germline loops: CDR1 SNHLY, CDR2 FYNNEI. The CDR3 covers 14 residues. In DNA, the CDR3 is TGTGCCAGCAGTGAACCCAGGGGGAGCACTGAAGCTTTCTTT. This codes for CASSEPRGSTEAFF.

The genes are TRBV19 and TRBJ1-5; TRBD1 is a possible D gene (6 bases). Trimming stripped 5 bases from V and 0 bases from J, with 11 bases between. Germline V gene data show CDR1 as LNHDA and CDR2 as SQIVND (reference sequence). CDR3 length equals 15 residues. CDR3 nucleotides: TGTGCCAGTAGTTGGGACACCGATAGCAATCAGCCCCAGCATTTT. It encodes CASSWDTDSNQPQHF.

The chain uses TRBV7-9 and TRBJ1-4; 9 bases agree with TRBD1. The junction had 1 base not matched to a gene; V was cut back by 4 bases and J by 4 bases. The germline V gene has CDR1 SEHNR and CDR2 FQNEAQ (reference sequence). The CDR3 sequence is 14 residues long. The CDR3 loop reads CASSSGQGNEKLFF. The CDR3, as DNA: TGTGCCAGCAGCTCGGGACAGGGTAATGAAAAACTGTTTTTT.

This clone came up a few times. The chain is built from TRBV5-8 and TRBJ2-2; 8 nucleotides align to TRBD2. The CDR3 has 16 amino acids. After removal of 1 base from V and 4 bases from J, the junction contained 6 bases not matched to a gene. Germline loops: CDR1 SGHTS, CDR2 YDEGEE. CDR3 bases: TGTGCCAGCAGCTTGTATAGCGGGGCGAGCACCGGGGAGCTGTTTTTT. Residues: CASSLYSGASTGELFF.

DNA for the CDR3: TGTGCTAGTGGTTTGGGTTGGGACAGTTCTGAAGCTTTCTTT. Residues: CASGLGWDSSEAFF. The genes are TRBV12-5 and TRBJ1-1; the match to TRBD1 covers 7 bases. CDR1 and CDR2 from the germline V gene are LGHNT and FRNRAP. The V and J ends lost 1 base and 6 bases, in that order; junction bases with no gene match: 5. The CDR3 length is 14 residues. The whole variable domain, remainder taken from reference TRBV12-5 and TRBJ1-1, is DARVTQTPRHKVTEMGQEVTMRCQPILGHNTVFWYRQTMMQGLELLAYFRNRAPLDDSGMPKDRFSAEMPDATLATLKIQPSEPRDSAVYFCASGLGWDSSEAFFGQGTRLTVV.

The gene calls are TRBV24-1 and TRBJ1-2, with 8 nucleotides matching TRBD1. Trimming removed 4 bases from V and 2 bases from J; junction bases left unmatched: 8. Per the germline V gene, CDR1 is KGHDR and CDR2 is SFDVKD. CDR3 size: 16 residues. Here the CDR3 DNA reads TGTGCCACCAGTGACCCCGGCAGGGGGCTCAACTATGGCTACACCTTC. It encodes CATSDPGRGLNYGYTF.

J is TRBJ2-1 and V is TRBV5-1; 11 bases match TRBD2. The CDR3 runs 17 residues. Germline CDR1 and CDR2: SGHRS and YFSETQ. V was clipped by 3 bases and J by 7 bases; unmatched bases: 12. CDR3: CASSSLGSSGGANEQFF. CDR3 coding DNA: TGCGCCAGCAGCTCACTGGGGAGTAGCGGGGGGGCAAATGAGCAGTTCTTC.

The chain uses TRBV7-3 and TRBJ1-2; perhaps TRBD1 as D (5 bases). Trimming left V 4 bases short and J 3 bases short, with 12 bases between. Looked up from germline, CDR1 is SGHTA and CDR2 is FQGTGA. The CDR3 is 14 residues long. The chain's CDR3 is CASSSSPGDYGYTF. The CDR3 DNA follows: TGTGCCAGCAGCTCCTCTCCGGGGGACTATGGCTACACCTTC.

This chain joins TRBV10-1 and TRBJ1-1; D is perhaps TRBD1 (6 bases). V was trimmed by 8 bases and J by 5 bases, leaving 15 bases between them. The CDR3 runs 13 residues. In germline, CDR1 is WNHNN, CDR2 SYGVQD (reference sequence). Here the CDR3 reads CASSGRGGTEAFF. CDR3 DNA: TGCGCCAGCTCTGGACGAGGGGGAACTGAAGCTTTCTTT.

The chain links TRBV30 to TRBJ1-4, with D possibly matching TRBD1 (6 bases). CDR1 is GTSNPN, CDR2 SVGIG, per germline (reference sequence). The CDR3 is 13 residues long. V lost 2 bases and J 2 bases, leaving 6 bases between the germline ends. CDR3 DNA: TGTGCCTGGAGTACAGGGACTAATGAAAAACTGTTTTTT. This translates into CAWSTGTNEKLFF.

This chain uses TRBV19 with TRBJ2-1; a possible D gene is TRBD1 (5 bases). V shed 4 bases and J shed 3 bases, with 13 bases lying between them. From germline, CDR1 is LNHDA and CDR2 SQIVND (reference sequence). CDR3 length: 15 residues. The CDR3 DNA reads TGTGCCAGTAGTAAGCGCAGGGAAATCTACAATGAGCAGTTCTTC. Translation gives CASSKRREIYNEQFF.

The rearrangement uses TRBV19 and TRBJ1-2; no clear D gene. The CDR3 spans 16 residues. The V gene lost 3 bases and the J gene lost 2 bases, with 16 bases spanning the gap. Germline V gene lookup returns CDR1 LNHDA and CDR2 SQIVND (reference sequence). CDR3 sequence: CASSIPSGGLNYGYTF. The CDR3 DNA sequence: TGTGCCAGTAGTATTCCATCCGGAGGGTTAAACTATGGCTACACCTTC.

This chain uses TRBV19 with TRBJ2-1; TRBD2 aligns across 9 bases. V lost 8 bases, J lost 7 bases, and 15 bases stayed unmatched. This CDR3 is 16 amino acids long. Germline V lookup: CDR1 LNHDA, CDR2 SQIVND (reference sequence). CDR3 DNA: TGTGCCAGTTCAGATATTGGCGGGGGGGCCTGGAATGAGCAGTTCTTC. This sequence encodes CASSDIGGGAWNEQFF.

This clone has just a few counts. This chain links TRBV19 with TRBJ1-2, with TRBD1 as a possible D gene (5 bases). V was cut by 6 bases and J by 3 bases, with 8 bases left in between. CDR1 LNHDA and CDR2 SQIVND come from the germline V gene (reference sequence). The CDR3 loop spans 12 amino acids. Here the CDR3 DNA reads TGTGCCAGTAGGCGGGACTACTATGGCTACACCTTC. As protein: CASRRDYYGYTF.

CDR3 region: CASSIGGLGQGDYGYTF. The CDR3 DNA follows: TGTGCCAGTAGTATAGGGGGACTGGGACAGGGGGACTATGGCTACACCTTC. The V call is TRBV19, the J call TRBJ1-2, with 11 bases matching TRBD1. V shed 1 base, J shed 3 bases, and the junction held 7 bases outside the gene matches. The germline V gene encodes CDR1 LNHDA and CDR2 SQIVND (reference sequence). The CDR3 sequence is 17 residues long.

As to this clone: A single base separates this from a much larger clone, so it may be a read error. The rearrangement uses TRBV6-5 and TRBJ1-3, with TRBD1 matching 7 bases. V lost 7 bases, J lost 4 bases, and 1 base stayed unmatched. The germline V gene has CDR1 MNHEY and CDR2 SVGAGI. The CDR3 has 12 residues. The CDR3 loop is CASTDRGNTIYF. The CDR3 region has the DNA TGTGCCAGCACGGACAGGGGAAACACCATATATTTT.

The rearrangement joins TRBV6-5 to TRBJ1-1, with D perhaps TRBD1 (5 bases). CDR1 and CDR2 from the germline V gene are MNHEY and SVGAGI. The CDR3 sequence is 14 residues long. Trimming took 2 bases from V and 0 from J, leaving 7 bases between them. The CDR3 coding sequence is TGTGCCAGCAGTTACAGGGGCATGAACACTGAAGCTTTCTTT. Amino acids: CASSYRGMNTEAFF.

The V gene is TRBV4-1, the J gene TRBJ2-3; the D gene is possibly TRBD1 (5 bases). Germline CDR1 is MGHRA and CDR2 is YSYEKL. Deletions cut 8 bases from V and 2 bases from J, with 14 bases between. This CDR3 has 14 residues. The CDR3 DNA is TGCGCCAGCGTAAACCAGGGTTTCACAGATACGCAGTATTTT. This encodes CASVNQGFTDTQYF.

V and J are TRBV5-5 and TRBJ1-4, with unresolved D. V was shortened by 4 bases and J by 5 bases, with 6 bases between the two germline ends. Germline CDR1 reads SGHKS; CDR2 reads YYEKEE (reference sequence). This CDR3 is 12 amino acids long. CDR3 in amino acids: CASSMANEKLFF. CDR3 sequence (DNA): TGTGCCAGCAGCATGGCGAATGAAAAACTGTTTTTT.

The CDR3: CASSQARGNTEAFF. The CDR3 DNA is TGTGCCAGCAGCCAAGCTAGGGGAAACACTGAAGCTTTCTTT. The V and J genes are TRBV3-1 (or the pseudogene TRBV3-2) and TRBJ1-1, with a tentative D call TRBD1 (5 bases). Germline CDR1 and CDR2: LGHDT and YNNKEL (reference sequence). The CDR3 spans 14 residues. Trimming took 1 base from V and 2 from J, leaving 8 bases between them.

The chain has TRBV7-9 and TRBJ1-1; TRBD1 is a possible D gene (5 bases). Germline CDR1 SEHNR, CDR2 FQNEAQ (reference sequence). V was pared by 3 bases and J by 3 bases, with 14 bases between. This CDR3 contains 15 residues. The CDR3 protein is CASSFAGVLDTEAFF. CDR3 nucleotides: TGTGCCAGCAGCTTTGCGGGGGTACTAGACACTGAAGCTTTCTTT. Together with reference TRBV7-9 and TRBJ1-1, the CDR3 gives the full variable domain: DTGVSQNPRHKITKRGQNVTFRCDPISEHNRLYWYRQTLGQGPEFLTYFQNEAQLEKSRLLSDRFSAERPKGSFSTLEIQRTEQGDSAMYLCASSFAGVLDTEAFFGQGTRLTVV.

The chain combines TRBV10-2 with TRBJ2-1; a weak D match, TRBD1 (5 bases). Germline-derived CDR1 and CDR2 are WSHSY and SAAADI. With 4 bases removed from V and 5 bases from J, the gap between germline ends came to 9 bases. The CDR3 runs to 13 residues. The CDR3 sequence: CASSGQPNNEQFF. For the CDR3, the DNA is TGCGCCAGCAGTGGACAGCCTAACAATGAGCAGTTCTTC.

The chain joins TRBV18 to TRBJ1-1, with D hard to call. V shed 4 bases and J shed 0 bases, with 12 bases lying between them. The CDR3 spans 15 residues. Germline CDR1 KGHSH, CDR2 LQKENI. The DNA for the CDR3 is TGTGCCAGCTCACAGGGAGCAGACATGAACACTGAAGCTTTCTTT. This translates into CASSQGADMNTEAFF.

The V call is TRBV2, the J call TRBJ1-4, with 7 bases that match TRBD1. The CDR3 spans 15 residues. The J segment lost 4 bases and the V segment lost 3 bases, leaving 5 bases of the junction unmatched. The germline V gene encodes CDR1 SNHLY and CDR2 FYNNEI. The CDR3 region has the DNA TGTGCCAGCAGTGACGGGGGACAGATTAATGAAAAACTGTTTTTT. The encoded protein is CASSDGGQINEKLFF.

This chain connects TRBV6-5 to TRBJ1-2; 10 bases match TRBD1. The V gene end was trimmed by 7 bases and the J gene end by 7 bases; junction bases not matched to a gene: 9. This CDR3 region has 14 residues. CDR1 is MNHEY and CDR2 is SVGAGI in the germline V gene. CDR3 region: CASTFDRGLSGYTF. The CDR3 DNA reads as TGTGCCAGCACTTTCGACAGGGGGCTGAGTGGCTACACCTTC.

The gene calls are TRBV5-1 and TRBJ1-2; TRBD1 agrees at 10 bases. The CDR3 totals 16 residues. After removal of 2 bases from V and 10 bases from J, the junction contained 14 bases not matched to a gene. Germline CDR1 reads SGHRS; CDR2 reads YFSETQ. The CDR3, as DNA: TGCGCCAGCAGCTTAGATTCGACAGGGGGCACTTCGGACTACACCTTC. Its protein is CASSLDSTGGTSDYTF.